This T cell receptor beta chain was documented in a study of blood T cell repertoires in COVID-19. Study overall: Italy, Spain and the United States were the sources of the convalescent and acute COVID-19 samples.

CDR1 is SGHTA, CDR2 FQGNSA, per germline. CDR3 length equals 15 residues. Trimming removed 6 bases at V and 1 base at J, with 12 bases between. In the authors' methods: The authors estimated nucleated cell counts from reference gene primer amplification. Produced via immunoSEQ multiplex PCR; TCRdb's table is partial and in-frame only. V, J and clone size reflect that table, while D and trimming were determined from the DNA. The sample has some 490,000 clones; roughly nine tenths are singletons. This study enrolled people aged about 18 to 95 from approximately 25 US geographic areas. The recovered donors of Cohort 3 showed two negative PCRs, clearance, or symptom resolution.

The sequencing input was PBMCs or T cells enriched from blood (not recorded which). The sequence was obtained from an older woman who had recovered from COVID-19. This chain connects TRBV7-2 to TRBJ2-2; D is possibly TRBD2 (6 bases). The CDR3 DNA reads as TGTGCCAGCAGATTCGGGACTCAGAACACCGGGGAGCTGTTTTTT. Translating it yields CASRFGTQNTGELFF.